These T cell receptor beta chains were read from a single sample in a study of T cell repertoires and HLA-DP antigens. This table comes from immunoSEQ multiplex PCR, and its TCRdb copy is limited to in-frame clones, with some not included. The sample holds roughly 110,000 clones, 80% to 95% seen once. Their antigens remain unidentified. The sequenced material came from CD4+ T cells from PBMCs. Source of these receptors: a woman aged 18 to 35 in good health and CMV-seronegative. The CDR3 runs from the conserved cysteine through the conserved F or W. Fields, in order: clone size, J gene, D gene, V gene, CDR3 DNA, CDR3 protein. The D gene is left open where the match is weak. The size field is filled for only some rows; it gives once, few, many or a size class.

abundance: .; j_gene: TRBJ2-3; d_gene: .; v_gene: TRBV7-9; CDR3nt: TGTGCCAGCAGCTTTACAGGGACTAGCACAGATACGCAGTATTTT; CDR3aa: CASSFTGTSTDTQYF
abundance: .; j_gene: TRBJ2-1; d_gene: TRBD2; v_gene: TRBV7-3; CDR3nt: TGTGCCAGCAGCCTGAAGCGGGATTCCTACAATGAGCAGTTCTTC; CDR3aa: CASSLKRDSYNEQFF
abundance: .; j_gene: TRBJ2-1; d_gene: .; v_gene: TRBV5-1; CDR3nt: TGCGCCAGCAGCTTGGGAATAACTAGCTATAGCTACAATGAGCAGTTCTTC; CDR3aa: CASSLGITSYSYNEQFF
abundance: .; j_gene: TRBJ1-1; d_gene: .; v_gene: TRBV7-2; CDR3nt: TGTGCCAGCAGCCAATTGAACACTGAAGCTTTCTTT; CDR3aa: CASSQLNTEAFF
abundance: .; j_gene: TRBJ2-3; d_gene: TRBD1; v_gene: TRBV18; CDR3nt: TGTGCCAGCTCACCACTCCCTCCCGGGACAGGGGGTTTAACGCAGTATTTT; CDR3aa: CASSPLPPGTGGLTQYF
abundance: .; j_gene: TRBJ1-4; d_gene: TRBD1; v_gene: TRBV28; CDR3nt: TGTGCCAGCAGTCCCCGGGACAGAGAGGATAAACTGTTTTTT; CDR3aa: CASSPRDREDKLFF
abundance: once; j_gene: TRBJ1-3; d_gene: .; v_gene: TRBV4-3; CDR3nt: TGCGCCAGCAGCCCCCAGGCAGGGGTTTTGAGTGGCTCTGGAAACACCATATATTTT; CDR3aa: CASSPQAGVLSGSGNTIYF
abundance: .; j_gene: TRBJ1-1; d_gene: TRBD1; v_gene: TRBV6-5; CDR3nt: TGTGCCAGCAAGAACAGGGGGAGGGACACTGAAGCTTTCTTT; CDR3aa: CASKNRGRDTEAFF
abundance: .; j_gene: TRBJ2-7; d_gene: .; v_gene: TRBV27; CDR3nt: TGTGCCAGCAGTACTTACTCCCTAGGGTCCTACGAGCAGTACTTC; CDR3aa: CASSTYSLGSYEQYF
abundance: .; j_gene: TRBJ2-1; d_gene: TRBD2; v_gene: TRBV7-9; CDR3nt: TGTGCCAGCAGCTTAGACCCTCTAGCGGGAAGAAATGAGCAGTTCTTC; CDR3aa: CASSLDPLAGRNEQFF
abundance: .; j_gene: TRBJ2-3; d_gene: .; v_gene: TRBV7-8; CDR3nt: TGTGCCAGCAGCTTAGCGCGCGGGGTAGGGAGCACAGATACGCAGTATTTT; CDR3aa: CASSLARGVGSTDTQYF
abundance: .; j_gene: TRBJ1-1; d_gene: TRBD1; v_gene: TRBV7-2; CDR3nt: TGTGCCAGCAGCTGGCAGGGGGCGGGAACTGAAGCTTTCTTT; CDR3aa: CASSWQGAGTEAFF
abundance: .; j_gene: TRBJ2-1; d_gene: .; v_gene: TRBV28; CDR3nt: TGTGCCAGCAGTTCCAGGGGCCTTGGCTATGAGCAGTTCTTC; CDR3aa: CASSSRGLGYEQFF
abundance: .; j_gene: TRBJ2-1; d_gene: .; v_gene: TRBV27; CDR3nt: TGTGCCAGCACTCCTCCGGGCGGGAATCGCAATGAGCAGTTCTTC; CDR3aa: CASTPPGGNRNEQFF
abundance: .; j_gene: TRBJ2-2; d_gene: TRBD1; v_gene: TRBV29-1; CDR3nt: TGCAGCGTGACAAGACAGGGAAGGACCGGGGAGCTGTTTTTT; CDR3aa: CSVTRQGRTGELFF
abundance: .; j_gene: TRBJ2-5; d_gene: .; v_gene: TRBV7-2; CDR3nt: TGTGCCAGCAGCTTAGACAGGGTTGAGACCCAGTACTTC; CDR3aa: CASSLDRVETQYF
abundance: .; j_gene: TRBJ2-1; d_gene: TRBD2; v_gene: TRBV25-1; CDR3nt: TGTGCCAGCAGTGAATTCGGGGGGGGAGTGAGAAATGAGCAGTTCTTC; CDR3aa: CASSEFGGGVRNEQFF
abundance: .; j_gene: TRBJ2-1; d_gene: TRBD1; v_gene: TRBV7-3; CDR3nt: TGTGCCAGCAGCCCACGACAGGGCCGGGAGCAGTTCTTC; CDR3aa: CASSPRQGREQFF
abundance: .; j_gene: TRBJ2-3; d_gene: TRBD2; v_gene: TRBV14; CDR3nt: TGTGCCAGCAGCCGTGGGACTAGCACTAGCACAGATACGCAGTATTTT; CDR3aa: CASSRGTSTSTDTQYF
abundance: .; j_gene: TRBJ2-2; d_gene: .; v_gene: TRBV7-3; CDR3nt: TGTGCCAGCAGCTTAACGGGGAACACCGGGGAGCTGTTTTTT; CDR3aa: CASSLTGNTGELFF
abundance: .; j_gene: TRBJ1-5; d_gene: .; v_gene: TRBV6-1; CDR3nt: TGTGCCAGCAGTCAACCCATGACCAATCAGCCCCAGCATTTT; CDR3aa: CASSQPMTNQPQHF
abundance: .; j_gene: TRBJ2-3; d_gene: TRBD2; v_gene: TRBV7-3; CDR3nt: TGTGCCAGCAGCTTTGGACTAGCCACCACAGATACGCAGTATTTT; CDR3aa: CASSFGLATTDTQYF
abundance: .; j_gene: TRBJ2-1; d_gene: TRBD1; v_gene: TRBV6-1; CDR3nt: TGTGCCAGCAGTGAACTGGCTCTGGGGACAGGCTCCTACAATGAGCAGTTCTTC; CDR3aa: CASSELALGTGSYNEQFF
abundance: .; j_gene: TRBJ1-2; d_gene: .; v_gene: TRBV6-5; CDR3nt: TGTGCCAGCAGTTACCGTGGCAGGGAGTTAACCTTC; CDR3aa: CASSYRGRELTF
abundance: .; j_gene: TRBJ2-5; d_gene: .; v_gene: TRBV18; CDR3nt: TGTGCCAGCTCACCGGATGAAGAGACCCAGTACTTC; CDR3aa: CASSPDEETQYF
abundance: once; j_gene: TRBJ2-7; d_gene: .; v_gene: TRBV6-1; CDR3nt: TGTGCCAGCAGTGAAAAGGGGGGTGGGACCTCCGAGCAGTACTTC; CDR3aa: CASSEKGGGTSEQYF
abundance: .; j_gene: TRBJ1-1; d_gene: .; v_gene: TRBV4-3; CDR3nt: TGCGCCAGCAGCCAAGAGGTCAGGCGGACTGAAGCTTTCTTT; CDR3aa: CASSQEVRRTEAFF
abundance: once; j_gene: TRBJ1-5; d_gene: .; v_gene: TRBV28; CDR3nt: TGTGCCAGCAGTCCTCAGGGGTCCCCTGGCAATCAGCCCCAGCATTTT; CDR3aa: CASSPQGSPGNQPQHF